This T cell receptor beta chain was captured by sequencing in a study of CD8+ T cells in alopecia areata. Study-wide background: The share of scalp area affected provided the severity score for treated patients.

There are 16 residues in the CDR3. V lost 4 bases, J lost 3 bases, and 9 bases stayed unmatched. Germline V gene data show CDR1 as MGHRA and CDR2 as YSYEKL. Documented treatment: oral pan-JAK inhibitor, 5-10 mg twice daily. Extraction of RNA preceded its reverse transcription into cDNA, which served as the sequencing template. Sequencing was performed with immunoSEQ multiplex PCR; in TCRdb, only in-frame clones are kept and a portion is missing. The data contain about 120,000 clones, around 53% of them seen just once; the ten biggest clones take up approximately 0.46%. The source was CD4+ T cells sorted from blood, collected at week 4, from a patient treated with tofacitinib. The sequence derives from a human donor with alopecia areata. The chain is built from TRBV4-1 and TRBJ1-5; 7 bases are a match to TRBD1. This CDR3 reads CASSRPGTELNQPQHF. CDR3 sequence (DNA): TGCGCCAGCAGCCGACCCGGGACAGAACTCAATCAGCCCCAGCATTTT.